The rows below give T cell receptor beta chains drawn from one sample of a study of blood T cell repertoires in COVID-19. Only in-frame clones appear in the TCRdb table, and some are missing; sequencing was by immunoSEQ multiplex PCR. The top ten clones hold approximately 6% of a sample with about 250,000 clones, around 88% of them seen once. The sequencing input was peripheral blood. These receptors came from a woman aged 30 to 39 with COVID-19, enrolled during active disease. Both conserved end residues are trimmed from each CDR3. Each record gives: V gene, clone size, CDR3 protein. Clone sizes are given selectively: once, few, many, or a class where the clone is expanded.

TRBV21-1 NA ASIDREATNEKLF
TRBV5-4 NA ASSLGRDTEAF
TRBV10-3 once AITSGDTDTQY
TRBV28 once ASSFLSTGGAGELF
TRBV11-1 NA ASSFGAGSYEQY
TRBV19 NA ASRPDRDYTGELF
TRBV11-2 few ASSLAWTSGGGGELF
TRBV6-5 NA ASRSTGLGQPQH
TRBV30 NA AWNRQGSGNTIY
TRBV5-4 NA ASSLPRQGGYGYT
TRBV6-2/TRBV6-3 NA ASSFNYEQY
TRBV10-1 NA ASRAGLNTGELF
TRBV6-6 NA ASSRDRELF
TRBV2 NA ASSTQLNTEAF
TRBV7-9 NA ASSLGGGAGQF
TRBV4-3 NA ASSNRVNQPQH
TRBV10-3 NA AISGSPSPHEQY
TRBV4-1 NA ASSHYGRADHEQF
TRBV5-5 NA ASSLYGDNEQF
TRBV7-2 NA ASSPDRSSYEQY
TRBV19 NA ASSIGSGSEQY
TRBV3-1/TRBV3-2 NA ASSPGQAEETQY
TRBV29-1 NA SVEGGSAGKTDTQY
TRBV27 NA ASSPGQSGETQY
TRBV4-1 once ASSTGQGNYGYT
TRBV19 NA ARDDRVNQPQH
TRBV29-1 once SVGVRWQGEGGGYT
TRBV5-1 NA ASSPRTSGDNEQF
TRBV5-5 once ASSLRNSPLH